This is a list of T cell receptor beta chains from one sample in a study of CD8+ T cells in alopecia areata. TCRdb keeps only in-frame clones here, not all; method: immunoSEQ multiplex PCR. Found here are about 150,000 clones, about three fifths of them singletons; the top ten hold 35% to 40%. Sequenced input: CD8+ T cells sorted from blood. Every receptor here comes from a human donor in good health. CDR3s include the opening cysteine and the closing phenylalanine or tryptophan. The order of the fields is D gene, V gene, clone size, J gene, CDR3 protein, CDR3 DNA. D genes are given only for firm matches. Not every row has a clone size; where given, it reads once, few, many or a size class.

>NA|TRBV7-9|NA|TRBJ2-7
CASSLVAYEQYF
TGTGCCAGCAGCTTGGTAGCGTACGAGCAGTACTTC
>NA|TRBV5-4|NA|TRBJ1-2
CASSLAWDGSYGYTF
TGTGCCAGCAGCTTGGCCTGGGACGGAAGTTATGGCTACACCTTC
>NA|TRBV27|NA|TRBJ2-2
CASSIRTGELFF
TGTGCCAGCAGCATAAGGACCGGGGAGCTGTTTTTT
>NA|TRBV27|NA|TRBJ2-7
CASRVGIRAEQYF
TGTGCCAGCAGGGTAGGCATCCGTGCCGAGCAGTACTTC
>NA|TRBV29-1|NA|TRBJ2-3
CSVALWESGVVDTQYF
TGCAGCGTTGCATTGTGGGAGTCGGGAGTCGTAGATACGCAGTATTTT
>TRBD1|TRBV5-1|few|TRBJ2-7
CASRRDRADYEQYF
TGCGCCAGCAGGCGCGACAGGGCCGACTACGAGCAGTACTTC
>TRBD1|TRBV29-1|NA|TRBJ2-5
CSVATGEETRYF
TGCAGCGTTGCGACAGGGGAAGAGACCCGGTACTTC
>NA|TRBV27|NA|TRBJ2-7
CASSLGGGEQYF
TGTGCCAGCAGCCTCGGGGGCGGCGAGCAGTACTTC
>TRBD1|TRBV7-9|once|TRBJ2-7
CASSHGQGADEQYF
TGTGCCAGCAGCCATGGACAGGGGGCGGACGAGCAGTACTTC
>TRBD1|TRBV2|NA|TRBJ2-7
CASSHRTGVLPAYEQYF
TGTGCCAGCAGTCATCGGACAGGGGTTCTCCCGGCCTACGAGCAGTACTTC
>NA|TRBV7-6|NA|TRBJ2-7
CASSRTAMREDYEQYF
TGTGCCAGCAGCCGTACCGCAATGAGGGAAGACTACGAGCAGTACTTC
>NA|TRBV27|NA|TRBJ1-5
CASSFNRDQPQHF
TGTGCCAGCAGTTTCAACAGGGATCAGCCCCAGCATTTT
>NA|TRBV4-1|NA|TRBJ2-7
CASSQVAASGEQYF
TGCGCCAGCAGCCAAGTGGCCGCGTCGGGCGAGCAGTACTTC
>NA|TRBV18|few|TRBJ2-2
CASLYTGELFF
TGTGCCAGCTTATACACCGGGGAGCTGTTTTTT
>TRBD2|TRBV19|NA|TRBJ2-7
CASSVLAGTYEQYF
TGTGCCAGTAGTGTACTAGCGGGAACCTACGAGCAGTACTTC
>NA|TRBV29-1|NA|TRBJ2-1
CSVETDFNSYNEQFF
TGCAGCGTTGAAACGGACTTTAACTCCTACAATGAGCAGTTCTTC
>TRBD2|TRBV29-1|NA|TRBJ2-7
CSVEDGSGRDYEQYF
TGCAGCGTTGAAGATGGTAGCGGGAGGGACTACGAGCAGTACTTC
>NA|TRBV4-2|NA|TRBJ2-7
CASSHTGEQYF
TGTGCCAGCAGCCACACGGGCGAGCAGTACTTC
>NA|TRBV5-6|NA|TRBJ2-5
CASSSRVWRETQYF
TGTGCCAGCAGCTCCCGGGTCTGGCGGGAGACCCAGTACTTC
>TRBD2|TRBV10-3|NA|TRBJ2-1
CAISAGAGASYEQFF
TGTGCCATCAGTGCGGGAGCGGGAGCTAGCTATGAGCAGTTCTTC
>TRBD2|TRBV10-3|few|TRBJ2-7
CAIAGTSSYEQYF
TGTGCCATTGCCGGGACTAGCTCCTACGAGCAGTACTTC
>NA|TRBV25-1|few|TRBJ2-1
CASSEGDGPNNEQFF
TGTGCCAGCAGTGAAGGAGACGGCCCAAACAATGAGCAGTTCTTC
>NA|TRBV27|NA|TRBJ2-2
CASSPQQTGELFF
TGTGCCAGCAGTCCGCAGCAGACCGGGGAGCTGTTTTTT
>NA|TRBV9|medium-sized|TRBJ1-1
CASSPGGVEAFF
TGTGCCAGCAGCCCCGGGGGAGTTGAAGCTTTCTTT
>TRBD2|TRBV5-1|NA|TRBJ2-3
CASTTSGTDTQYF
TGCGCCAGCACGACTAGCGGCACAGATACGCAGTATTTT
>TRBD1|TRBV7-2|NA|TRBJ2-7
CASSGTGIYEQYF
TGTGCCAGCAGCGGGACAGGGATCTACGAGCAGTACTTC
>TRBD1|TRBV29-1|NA|TRBJ2-7
CSVGTGRTYEQYF
TGCAGCGTTGGGACAGGGCGTACCTACGAGCAGTACTTC
>TRBD2|TRBV5-1|NA|TRBJ2-2
CASSYPLASSGELFF
TGCGCCAGCAGCTATCCACTAGCGTCCTCCGGGGAGCTGTTTTTT
>NA|TRBV6-5|few|TRBJ2-1
CASSYAPGELGNEQFF
TGTGCCAGCAGTTACGCCCCGGGGGAACTGGGGAATGAGCAGTTCTTC
>TRBD1|TRBV28|NA|TRBJ2-3
CASSLWQGARDTQYF
TGTGCCAGCAGTTTATGGCAGGGGGCCAGAGATACGCAGTATTTT
>NA|TRBV4-1|NA|TRBJ2-7
CASSQDSGYEQYF
TGCGCCAGCAGCCAAGATAGTGGCTACGAGCAGTACTTC
>NA|TRBV11-2|NA|TRBJ2-7
CASSIPGSYEQYF
TGTGCCAGCAGCATCCCAGGCTCCTACGAGCAGTACTTC
>TRBD1|TRBV2|NA|TRBJ2-7
CASRRQGSYEQYF
TGTGCCAGCAGGAGACAGGGGTCCTACGAGCAGTACTTC